What follows describes a single TCR beta chain. Method: immunoSEQ multiplex PCR; TCRdb's copy keeps in-frame clones and lacks some. Of roughly 53,000 clones listed, roughly three quarters were seen once; the top ten hold more than 7.5%. Germline V gene data show CDR1 as SGHDT and CDR2 as YYEEEE. The CDR3 runs to 15 residues. V lost 0 bases, J lost 3 bases, and 4 bases stayed unmatched. The data belong to a study of T cell clones after liver transplantation. The TCR was taken from a human patient who received a liver transplant. Some T cells may originate from the graft donor. The gene calls are TRBV5-6 and TRBJ2-3; 7 positions match TRBD2. The sample consisted of CD4+ T cells from blood, taken at the 22-month timepoint. For the CDR3, the DNA is TGTGCCAGCAGCTTGGTAAGCGGGGTAACAGATACGCAGTATTTT. Residues: CASSLVSGVTDTQYF.